Described below is a single T cell receptor (beta chain) sequence and its context. This entry is derived from a study of shared clonotypes between healthy human individuals. The repertoire was sequenced with immunoSEQ multiplex PCR; TCRdb's copy has only in-frame clones and lacks some. The sample comprises 600,000 or so clones, 95% to 98% of which are singletons, and 0.3% rests with the top ten. Per the germline V gene, CDR1 is MNHNY and CDR2 is SVGAGI (reference sequence). The CDR3 covers 15 residues. V shed 2 bases and J 4 bases; nucleotides not matched to a gene: 8. Selected positively for CCR7 and CD45RO-negative, naive CD8 cells excluded terminally differentiated effector memory CD45RA+ cells.

V usage is TRBV6-6 and J usage is TRBJ2-7; TRBD1 agrees at 7 bases. This clonotype originated in a man under 40 in good health. Sequencing was done on a sample of naive CD8+ T cells sorted from blood. In DNA, the CDR3 is TGTGCCAGCAGTTACGACGACAGGGCTTATTACGAGCAGTACTTC. This sequence encodes CASSYDDRAYYEQYF.